This T cell receptor beta chain derives from a study of vaccination and CD4 T cells after COVID-19. V lost 1 base to trimming and J lost 1 base, with 3 bases between them. Germline V CDR1 and CDR2: SGHTA, FQGNSA. This CDR3 spans 13 amino acids. This clonotype was detected a few times. Its antigen is as yet unknown. Treatment denoted: approximately 11-day PBMC culture with coronavirus spike peptide pools or control peptides (ViraFEST assay). Researchers used the Oncomine TCR Beta short-read assay to sequence DNA from cultured CD4+ T cells. It was cultured CD4+ T cells from which genomic DNA was extracted. TCRdb fed the PCR reads into MiXCR, producing one record per CDR3 protein. This repertoire shows 9,500 to 12,000 distinct CDR3 sequences, about 45% found once; its top ten account for around a third.

Sequenced: CD4+ T cells from blood, cultured in vitro. The origin of this receptor is a human donor who had recovered from COVID-19. V is TRBV7-2 and J is TRBJ2-3; D remains ambiguous. CDR3 sequence (DNA): TGTGCCAGCAGCTTAGAGGGCACAGATACGCAGTATTTT. Its protein is CASSLEGTDTQYF.